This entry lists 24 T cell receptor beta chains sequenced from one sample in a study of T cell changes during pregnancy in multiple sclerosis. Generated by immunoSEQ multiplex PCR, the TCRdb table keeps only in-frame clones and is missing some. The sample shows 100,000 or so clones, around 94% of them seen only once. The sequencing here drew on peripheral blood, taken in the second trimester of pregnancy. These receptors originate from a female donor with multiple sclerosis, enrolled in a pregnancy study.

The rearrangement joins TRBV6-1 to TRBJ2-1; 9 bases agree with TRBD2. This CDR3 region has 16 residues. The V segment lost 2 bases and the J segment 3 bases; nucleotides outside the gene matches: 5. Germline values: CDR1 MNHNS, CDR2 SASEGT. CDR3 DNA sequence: TGTGCCAGCAGTGAATATCAAGCGGGGGGCTACAATGAGCAGTTCTTC. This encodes CASSEYQAGGYNEQFF.

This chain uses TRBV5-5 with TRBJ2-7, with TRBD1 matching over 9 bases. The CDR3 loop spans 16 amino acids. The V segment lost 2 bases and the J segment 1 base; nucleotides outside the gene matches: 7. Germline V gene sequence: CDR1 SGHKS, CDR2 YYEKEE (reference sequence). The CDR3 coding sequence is TGTGCCAGCAGCTTTCCCACCGGGACAGGGTCCTACGAGCAGTACTTC. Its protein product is CASSFPTGTGSYEQYF.

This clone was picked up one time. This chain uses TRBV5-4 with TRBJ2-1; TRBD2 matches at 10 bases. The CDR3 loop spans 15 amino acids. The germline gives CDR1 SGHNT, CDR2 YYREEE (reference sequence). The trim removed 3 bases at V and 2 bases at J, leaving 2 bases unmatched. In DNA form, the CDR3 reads TGTGCCAGCAGCTCTCTAGCGGGGGCCTACAATGAGCAGTTCTTC. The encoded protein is CASSSLAGAYNEQFF.

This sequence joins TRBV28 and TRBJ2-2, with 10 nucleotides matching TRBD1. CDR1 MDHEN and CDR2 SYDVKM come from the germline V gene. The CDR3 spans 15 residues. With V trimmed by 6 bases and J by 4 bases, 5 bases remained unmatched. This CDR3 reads CASSTTGGLTGELFF. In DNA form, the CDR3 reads TGTGCCAGCAGCACGACAGGGGGCCTCACCGGGGAGCTGTTTTTT.

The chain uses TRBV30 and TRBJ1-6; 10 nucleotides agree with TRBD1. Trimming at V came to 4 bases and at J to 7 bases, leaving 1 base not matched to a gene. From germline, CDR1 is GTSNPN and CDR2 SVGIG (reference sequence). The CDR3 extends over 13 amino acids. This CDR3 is CAWKTGGNSPLHF. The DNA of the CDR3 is TGTGCCTGGAAGACAGGGGGCAATTCACCCCTCCACTTT.

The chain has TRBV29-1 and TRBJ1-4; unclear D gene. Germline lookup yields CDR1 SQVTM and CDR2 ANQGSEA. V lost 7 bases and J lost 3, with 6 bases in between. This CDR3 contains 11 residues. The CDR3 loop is CSGGSNEKLFF. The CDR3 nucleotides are TGCAGCGGCGGGTCTAATGAAAAACTGTTTTTT.

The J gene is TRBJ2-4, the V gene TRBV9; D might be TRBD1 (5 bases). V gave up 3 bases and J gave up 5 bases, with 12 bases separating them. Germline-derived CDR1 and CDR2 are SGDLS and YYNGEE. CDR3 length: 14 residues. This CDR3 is CASSAYTQENIQYF. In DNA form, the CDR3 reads TGTGCCAGCAGCGCTTATACACAGGAAAACATTCAGTACTTC.

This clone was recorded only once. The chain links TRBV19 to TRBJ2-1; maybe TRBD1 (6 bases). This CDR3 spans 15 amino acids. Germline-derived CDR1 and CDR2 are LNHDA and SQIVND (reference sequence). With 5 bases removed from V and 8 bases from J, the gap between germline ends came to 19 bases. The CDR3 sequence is CASSLRASTGYEQFF. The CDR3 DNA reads TGTGCCAGTAGTCTACGAGCCAGCACAGGGTATGAGCAGTTCTTC.

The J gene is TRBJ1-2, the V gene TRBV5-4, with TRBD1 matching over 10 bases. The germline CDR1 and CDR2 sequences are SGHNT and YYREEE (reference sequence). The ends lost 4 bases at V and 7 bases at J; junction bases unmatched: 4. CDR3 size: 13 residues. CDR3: CASSPDRGLGYTF. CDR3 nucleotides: TGTGCCAGCAGCCCCGACAGGGGGCTTGGCTACACCTTC.

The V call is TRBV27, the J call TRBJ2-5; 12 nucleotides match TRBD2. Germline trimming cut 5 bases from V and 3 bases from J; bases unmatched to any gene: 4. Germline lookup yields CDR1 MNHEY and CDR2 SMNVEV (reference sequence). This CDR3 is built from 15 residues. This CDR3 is CASSRLAGGEETQYF. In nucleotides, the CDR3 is TGTGCCAGCAGTAGGCTAGCGGGAGGGGAAGAGACCCAGTACTTC.

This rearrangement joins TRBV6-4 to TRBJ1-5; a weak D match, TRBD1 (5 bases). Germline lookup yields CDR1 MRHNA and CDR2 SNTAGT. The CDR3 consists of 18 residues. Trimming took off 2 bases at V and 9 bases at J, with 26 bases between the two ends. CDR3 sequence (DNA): TGTGCCAGCAGTGACCCGGATGGTTACCGGGGGGAAAAATCGCCCCAGCATTTT. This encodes CASSDPDGYRGEKSPQHF.

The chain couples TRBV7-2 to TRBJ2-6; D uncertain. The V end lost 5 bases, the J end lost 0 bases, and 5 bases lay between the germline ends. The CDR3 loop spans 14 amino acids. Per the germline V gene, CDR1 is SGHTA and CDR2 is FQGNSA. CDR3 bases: TGTGCCAGCAGCGAGAACTCTGGGGCCAACGTCCTGACTTTC. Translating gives CASSENSGANVLTF.

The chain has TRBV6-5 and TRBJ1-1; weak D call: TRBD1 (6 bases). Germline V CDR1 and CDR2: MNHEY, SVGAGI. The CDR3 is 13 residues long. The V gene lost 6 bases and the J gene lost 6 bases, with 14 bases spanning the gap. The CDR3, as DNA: TGTGCCAGCAGGGACCGGACAGTCGCTGAAGCTTTCTTT. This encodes CASRDRTVAEAFF.

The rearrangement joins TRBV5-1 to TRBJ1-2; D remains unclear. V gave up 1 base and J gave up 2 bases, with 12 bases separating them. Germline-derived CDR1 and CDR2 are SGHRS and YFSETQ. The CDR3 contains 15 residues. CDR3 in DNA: TGCGCCAGCAGCTTGACTGAGCGAGCCAACTATGGCTACACCTTC. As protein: CASSLTERANYGYTF.

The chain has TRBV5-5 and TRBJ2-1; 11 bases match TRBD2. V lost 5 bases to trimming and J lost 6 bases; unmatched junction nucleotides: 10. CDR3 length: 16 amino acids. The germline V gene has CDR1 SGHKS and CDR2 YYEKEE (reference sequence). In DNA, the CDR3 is TGTGCCAGCAGTGGCTCGGGACTAGCGGTTCGCAATGAGCAGTTCTTC. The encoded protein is CASSGSGLAVRNEQFF. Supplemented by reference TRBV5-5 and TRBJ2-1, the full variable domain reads DAGVTQSPTHLIKTRGQQVTLRCSPISGHKSVSWYQQVLGQGPQFIFQYYEKEERGRGNFPDRFSARQFPNYSSELNVNALLLGDSALYLCASSGSGLAVRNEQFFGPGTRLTVL.

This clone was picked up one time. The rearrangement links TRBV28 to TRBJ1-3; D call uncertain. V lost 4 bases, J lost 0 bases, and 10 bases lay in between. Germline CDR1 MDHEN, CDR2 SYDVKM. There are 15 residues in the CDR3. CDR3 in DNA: TGTGCCAGCAGTTACCTGCGGCTCTCTGGAAACACCATATATTTT. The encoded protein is CASSYLRLSGNTIYF. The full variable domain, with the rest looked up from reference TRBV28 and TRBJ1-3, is DVKVTQSSRYLVKRTGEKVFLECVQDMDHENMFWYRQDPGLGLRLIYFSYDVKMKEKGDIPEGYSVSREKKERFSLILESASTNQTSMYLCASSYLRLSGNTIYFGEGSWLTVV.

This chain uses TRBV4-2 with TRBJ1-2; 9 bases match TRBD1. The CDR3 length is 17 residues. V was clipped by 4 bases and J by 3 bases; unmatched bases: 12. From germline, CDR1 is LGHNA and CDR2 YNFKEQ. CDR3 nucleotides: TGTGCCAGCAGCCGCTGGGGACAGGGTAAGGACGACTATGGCTACACCTTC. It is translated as CASSRWGQGKDDYGYTF.

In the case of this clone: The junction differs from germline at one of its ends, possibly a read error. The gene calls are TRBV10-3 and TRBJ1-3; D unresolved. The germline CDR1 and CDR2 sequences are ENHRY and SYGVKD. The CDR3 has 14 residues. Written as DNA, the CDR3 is TGTGCCATCAGTGGGTCCACGACTGGAGACACCATATATTTT. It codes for CAISGSTTGDTIYF.

This CDR3 is CASSVDRAQETQYF. CDR3 nucleotides: TGTGCCAGCAGTGTGGACAGGGCACAAGAGACCCAGTACTTC. J is TRBJ2-5 and V is TRBV2, with TRBD1 matching 8 bases. The CDR3 sequence is 14 residues long. V lost 4 bases to trimming and J lost 2 bases; unmatched junction nucleotides: 3. Germline values: CDR1 SNHLY, CDR2 FYNNEI. Looking up the rest from reference TRBV2 and TRBJ2-5 gives the full variable domain: EPEVTQTPSHQVTQMGQEVILRCVPISNHLYFYWYRQILGQKVEFLVSFYNNEISEKSEIFDDQFSVERPDGSNFTLKIRSTKLEDSAMYFCASSVDRAQETQYFGPGTRLLVL.

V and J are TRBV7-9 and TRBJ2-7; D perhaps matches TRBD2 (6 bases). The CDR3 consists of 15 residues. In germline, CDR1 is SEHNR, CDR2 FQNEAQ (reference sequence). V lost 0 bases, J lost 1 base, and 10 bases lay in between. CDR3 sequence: CASSLAGGISYEQYF. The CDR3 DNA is TGTGCCAGCAGCTTAGCGGGCGGGATTTCCTACGAGCAGTACTTC.

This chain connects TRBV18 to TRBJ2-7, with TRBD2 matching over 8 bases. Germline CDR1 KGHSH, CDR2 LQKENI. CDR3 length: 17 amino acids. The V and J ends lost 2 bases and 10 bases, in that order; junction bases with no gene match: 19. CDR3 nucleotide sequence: TGTGCCAGCTCACCAGTTCCTCGGACTAGCTTCCCTCAACCACAGTACTTC. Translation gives CASSPVPRTSFPQPQYF.

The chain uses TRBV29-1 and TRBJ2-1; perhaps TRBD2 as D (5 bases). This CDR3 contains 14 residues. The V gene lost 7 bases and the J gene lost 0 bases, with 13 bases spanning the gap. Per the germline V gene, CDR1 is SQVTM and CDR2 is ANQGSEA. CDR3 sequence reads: CSDGRADSYNEQFF. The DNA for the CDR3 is TGCAGCGACGGGCGGGCCGACTCCTACAATGAGCAGTTCTTC.

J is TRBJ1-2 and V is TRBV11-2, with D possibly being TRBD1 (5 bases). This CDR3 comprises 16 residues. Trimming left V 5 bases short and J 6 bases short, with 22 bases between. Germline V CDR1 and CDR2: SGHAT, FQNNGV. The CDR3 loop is CASSPEIRWGGDGYTF. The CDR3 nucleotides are TGTGCCAGCAGCCCAGAAATTAGGTGGGGCGGTGATGGCTACACCTTC.

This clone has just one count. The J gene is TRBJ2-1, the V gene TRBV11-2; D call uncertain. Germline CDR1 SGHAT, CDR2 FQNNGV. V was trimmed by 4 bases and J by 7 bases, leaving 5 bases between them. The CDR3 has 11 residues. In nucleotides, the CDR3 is TGTGCCAGCAGCTATTCAAATGAGCAGTTCTTC. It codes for CASSYSNEQFF.